Shown below are 7 T cell receptor beta chains from a single sample sequenced in a study of blood T cell repertoires in COVID-19. Assay used: immunoSEQ multiplex PCR; TCRdb lists only in-frame clones, some missing. The sample has approximately 150,000 clones; 80% to 90% are singletons. Sample: peripheral blood. The receptors were gathered from a man aged 45-65 years who had recovered from COVID-19.

The sample holds a few counts of this clone. The chain links TRBV5-5 to TRBJ2-2; D might be TRBD2 (7 bases). Per germline, CDR1 SGHKS and CDR2 YYEKEE (reference sequence). This CDR3 spans 16 amino acids. Between the trimmed V and J ends, which lost 3 bases and 3 bases, there was a span of 15 bases. The DNA of the CDR3 is TGTGCCAGCAGCTGGAGGGGGGGCGCGGACACCGGGGAGCTGTTTTTT. Translating gives CASSWRGGADTGELFF.

J is TRBJ1-2 and V is TRBV24-1; TRBD1 agrees at 8 bases. This CDR3 is 19 amino acids long. The J segment lost 1 base and the V segment lost 3 bases, leaving 15 bases of the junction unmatched. Germline V gene lookup returns CDR1 KGHDR and CDR2 SFDVKD. This CDR3 reads CATSDGTSTTGAYNYGYTF. The CDR3 coding sequence is TGTGCCACCAGTGATGGAACTTCAACGACAGGGGCCTATAACTATGGCTACACCTTC.

V and J are TRBV11-3 and TRBJ2-1; 12 bases map to TRBD1. CDR1 and CDR2 from the germline V gene are SGHNT and YENEEA. The CDR3 totals 17 residues. The trim removed 5 bases at V and 4 bases at J, leaving 9 bases unmatched. The CDR3 region has the DNA TGTGCCAGCAGCCTGGGACAGGGGGCGGCTTTGTACAATGAGCAGTTCTTC. This translates into CASSLGQGAALYNEQFF.

V is TRBV27 and J is TRBJ1-2; 11 bases line up with TRBD1. V was pared by 6 bases and J by 2 bases, with 5 bases of the junction left unmatched. Germline loops: CDR1 MNHEY, CDR2 SMNVEV (reference sequence). This CDR3 has 15 amino acids. The CDR3 reads CASRIGQGANYGYTF. CDR3 nucleotides: TGTGCCAGCAGAATAGGACAGGGGGCAAACTATGGCTACACCTTC.

The rearrangement uses TRBV5-4 and TRBJ2-3; 7 nucleotides match TRBD1. This CDR3 is built from 15 residues. Losses at the gene ends were 2 bases for V and 0 bases for J; bases not matched to a gene: 3. Germline V gives CDR1 SGHNT, CDR2 YYREEE (reference sequence). In nucleotides, the CDR3 is TGTGCCAGCAGCTTAAAACAGGGGAGCACAGATACGCAGTATTTT. Its translation is CASSLKQGSTDTQYF.

Remarks on this clone: Other DNA sequences in the same sample also yield this CDR3. This chain links TRBV2 with TRBJ1-5, with D possibly TRBD1 on 5 matching bases. Per germline, CDR1 SNHLY and CDR2 FYNNEI. V was clipped by 4 bases and J by 5 bases, with 9 bases between them. The CDR3 spans 13 residues. CDR3 sequence (DNA): TGTGCCAGCAGTGGTACGGGGGATCAGCCCCAGCATTTT. This gives the protein CASSGTGDQPQHF.

This clone appeared a few times. The rearrangement links TRBV19 to TRBJ1-2; D is unclear. The V gene's germline CDR1 is LNHDA and CDR2 SQIVND (reference sequence). The CDR3 loop spans 14 amino acids. The V gene lost 6 bases and the J gene lost 7 bases, with 18 bases spanning the gap. The CDR3 region is CASSSQRARTGYTF. The CDR3 nucleotides are TGTGCCAGTAGCTCTCAGAGGGCCCGAACTGGCTACACCTTC.